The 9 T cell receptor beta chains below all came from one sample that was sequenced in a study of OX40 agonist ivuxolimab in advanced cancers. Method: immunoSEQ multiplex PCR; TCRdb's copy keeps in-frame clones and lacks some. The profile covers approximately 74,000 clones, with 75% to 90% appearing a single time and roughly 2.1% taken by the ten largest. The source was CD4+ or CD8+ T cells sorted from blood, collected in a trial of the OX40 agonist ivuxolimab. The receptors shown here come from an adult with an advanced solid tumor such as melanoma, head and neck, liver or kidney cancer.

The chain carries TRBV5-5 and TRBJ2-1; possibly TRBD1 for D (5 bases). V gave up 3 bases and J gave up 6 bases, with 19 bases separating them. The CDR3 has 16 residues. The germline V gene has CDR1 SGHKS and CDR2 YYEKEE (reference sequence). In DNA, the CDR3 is TGTGCCAGCAGCTCTCTTCAGGGAATCCCCCCCAATGAGCAGTTCTTC. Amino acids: CASSSLQGIPPNEQFF.

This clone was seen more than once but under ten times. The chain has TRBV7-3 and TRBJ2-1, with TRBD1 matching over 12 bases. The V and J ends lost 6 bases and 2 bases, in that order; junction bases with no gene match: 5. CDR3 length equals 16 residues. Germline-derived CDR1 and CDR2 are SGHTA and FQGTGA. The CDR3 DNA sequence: TGTGCCAGCAGACCAGGGACAGGGGGCACCTACAATGAGCAGTTCTTC. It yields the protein CASRPGTGGTYNEQFF.

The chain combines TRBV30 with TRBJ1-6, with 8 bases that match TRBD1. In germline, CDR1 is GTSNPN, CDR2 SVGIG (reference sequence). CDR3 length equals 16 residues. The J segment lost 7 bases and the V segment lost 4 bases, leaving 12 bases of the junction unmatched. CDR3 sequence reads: CAWIRSGTGGNSPLHF. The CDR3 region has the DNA TGTGCCTGGATCCGGTCCGGGACAGGCGGGAATTCACCCCTCCACTTT.

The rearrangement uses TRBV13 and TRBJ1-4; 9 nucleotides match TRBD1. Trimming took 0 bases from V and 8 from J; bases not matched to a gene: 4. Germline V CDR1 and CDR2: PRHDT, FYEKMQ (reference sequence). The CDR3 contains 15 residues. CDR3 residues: CASSLGDRGKEKLFF. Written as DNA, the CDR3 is TGTGCCAGCAGCTTAGGGGACAGGGGAAAAGAAAAACTGTTTTTT. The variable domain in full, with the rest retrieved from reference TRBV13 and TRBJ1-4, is AAGVIQSPRHLIKEKRETATLKCYPIPRHDTVYWYQQGPGQDPQFLISFYEKMQSDKGSIPDRFSAQQFSDYHSELNMSSLELGDSALYFCASSLGDRGKEKLFFGSGTQLSVL.

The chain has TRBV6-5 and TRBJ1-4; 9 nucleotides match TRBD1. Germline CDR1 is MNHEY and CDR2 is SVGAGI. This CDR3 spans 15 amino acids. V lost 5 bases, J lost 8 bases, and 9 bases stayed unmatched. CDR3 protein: CASSPGQGRIEKLFF. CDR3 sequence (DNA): TGTGCCAGCAGTCCGGGACAGGGAAGAATCGAAAAACTGTTTTTT.

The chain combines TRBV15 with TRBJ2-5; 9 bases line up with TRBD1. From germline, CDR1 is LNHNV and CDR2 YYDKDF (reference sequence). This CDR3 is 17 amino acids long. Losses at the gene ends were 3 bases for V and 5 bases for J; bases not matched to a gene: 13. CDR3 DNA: TGTGCCACCAGCAGGATGGGGACAGGGCTTTTTGGGGAGACCCAGTACTTC. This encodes CATSRMGTGLFGETQYF.

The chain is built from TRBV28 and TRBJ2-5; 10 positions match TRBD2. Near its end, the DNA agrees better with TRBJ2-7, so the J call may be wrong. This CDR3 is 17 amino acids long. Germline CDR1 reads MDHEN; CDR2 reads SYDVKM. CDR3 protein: CASSPPKREGRAYEQYF. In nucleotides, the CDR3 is TGTGCCAGCAGCCCCCCGAAGCGGGAGGGCCGGGCCTACGAGCAGTACTTC.

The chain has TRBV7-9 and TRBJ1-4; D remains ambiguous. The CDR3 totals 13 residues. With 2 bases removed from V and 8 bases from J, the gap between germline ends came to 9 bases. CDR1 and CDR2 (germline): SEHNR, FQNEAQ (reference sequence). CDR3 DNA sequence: TGTGCCAGCAGCTTAAGCTGGAAGGAAAAACTGTTTTTT. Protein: CASSLSWKEKLFF.

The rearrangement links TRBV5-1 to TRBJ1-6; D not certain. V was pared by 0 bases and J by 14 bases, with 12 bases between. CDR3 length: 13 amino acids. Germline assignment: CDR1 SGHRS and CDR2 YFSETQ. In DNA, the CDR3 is TGCGCCAGCAGCTTGGGGGCGGGAAGGACCCTCCACTTT. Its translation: CASSLGAGRTLHF.